The 27 T cell receptor beta chains below were found in one sample sequenced in a study of blood T cell repertoires in COVID-19. Clones were sequenced by immunoSEQ multiplex PCR, and TCRdb holds only the in-frame ones, with some missing. The sample contains 65,000 or so clones, around 86% of which appear only once. Sequenced sample: peripheral blood. The receptor set was obtained from a man in his forties or fifties with active COVID-19.

The rearrangement links TRBV6-5 to TRBJ1-1; possible D gene TRBD1, 6 bases. The CDR3 totals 16 residues. CDR1 is MNHEY and CDR2 is SVGAGI in the germline V gene. Trimming took 1 base from V and 5 from J, leaving 17 bases between them. CDR3: CASSYYQGGGVTEAFF. As DNA, the CDR3 is TGTGCCAGCAGTTACTATCAGGGAGGGGGTGTGACTGAAGCTTTCTTT.

V is TRBV7-8 and J is TRBJ2-3, with 8 nucleotides matching TRBD1. The CDR3 consists of 14 residues. Germline assignment: CDR1 SGHVS and CDR2 FQNEAQ. J lost 5 bases, V lost 5 bases, and 6 bases had no gene match. In nucleotides, the CDR3 is TGTGCCAGCAGCGAAGGACAGGGAGGAGATACGCAGTATTTT. Amino acid sequence: CASSEGQGGDTQYF.

This chain uses TRBV9 with TRBJ1-1, with TRBD1 as a possible D gene (5 bases). Germline values: CDR1 SGDLS, CDR2 YYNGEE. The CDR3 totals 15 residues. Trimming took off 4 bases at V and 1 base at J, with 14 bases between the two ends. The CDR3 DNA follows: TGTGCCAGCAGCCGTAGGGGTCGGTCGAACACTGAAGCTTTCTTT. This encodes CASSRRGRSNTEAFF.

V is TRBV6-2 or TRBV6-3 and J is TRBJ2-1; weak D call: TRBD1 (6 bases). CDR3 size: 18 residues. V lost 0 bases and J lost 0, with 15 bases in between. Germline V CDR1 and CDR2: MNHEY, SVGEGT. Written as DNA, the CDR3 is TGTGCCAGCAGTTACTCGTTGGGGGCAACGAGCTCCTACAATGAGCAGTTCTTC. Residues: CASSYSLGATSSYNEQFF.

The chain links TRBV12-5 to TRBJ2-1, with 15 bases that match TRBD2. After removal of 2 bases from V and 6 bases from J, the junction contained 14 bases not matched to a gene. CDR3 length: 20 amino acids. Germline CDR1 LGHNT, CDR2 FRNRAP. The CDR3 bases are TGTGCTAGTGGTTTGACCCGGACTAGCGGGAGGGCCTCGGTGGGCAATGAGCAGTTCTTC. Protein product: CASGLTRTSGRASVGNEQFF.

This clone was observed a single time. This chain uses TRBV28 with TRBJ1-2, with D unresolved. The ends were cut back, 2 bases at V and 4 bases at J, with 8 bases in the middle. CDR3 length: 13 residues. CDR1 is MDHEN and CDR2 is SYDVKM in the germline V gene. The CDR3 region is CASSLGRIYGYTF. For the CDR3, the DNA is TGTGCCAGCAGTTTAGGGAGAATCTATGGCTACACCTTC.

This chain uses TRBV6-5 with TRBJ2-7; possible D gene TRBD2, 5 bases. Germline CDR1 is MNHEY and CDR2 is SVGAGI. This CDR3 is built from 13 residues. V lost 6 bases, J lost 0 bases, and 9 bases lay in between. CDR3 sequence: CASRKGSSYEQYF. The CDR3 DNA reads as TGTGCCAGCAGGAAAGGGAGCTCCTACGAGCAGTACTTC.

The CDR3 here is CASSRPSGAGGDTQYF. The DNA for the CDR3 is TGTGCCAGCTCACGGCCTAGCGGGGCCGGCGGAGATACGCAGTATTTT. V usage is TRBV18 and J usage is TRBJ2-3; TRBD2 matches 9 bases. Germline trimming cut 4 bases from V and 5 bases from J; bases unmatched to any gene: 10. Germline CDR1 reads KGHSH; CDR2 reads LQKENI. The CDR3 has 16 residues.

The CDR3 DNA follows: TGTGCCAGCAGTTTATCGAAGTCAGGGCCAGATTATGGCTACACCTTC. It specifies CASSLSKSGPDYGYTF. V gene TRBV27 combines with J gene TRBJ1-2, with D perhaps TRBD1 (5 bases). Germline-derived CDR1 and CDR2 are MNHEY and SMNVEV (reference sequence). Trimming cost V 0 bases and J 5 bases, with 16 bases left between them. The CDR3 covers 16 residues.

V is TRBV19 and J is TRBJ1-2; TRBD1 matches 7 bases. With 0 bases clipped from V and 5 bases from J, the junction kept 9 bases outside the gene matches. This CDR3 has 16 amino acids. From germline, CDR1 is LNHDA and CDR2 SQIVND (reference sequence). The CDR3 DNA sequence: TGTGCCAGTAGTATAGATCTATGGGACAGCTCGTATGGCTACACCTTC. Translated: CASSIDLWDSSYGYTF.

To note about this clone: One end of the junction fails to match germline, which may point to a read error. This sample also contains other DNA sequences that code for the same CDR3. This chain uses TRBV18 with TRBJ2-7, with 9 bases aligning to TRBD1. The germline V gene has CDR1 KGHSH and CDR2 LQKENI. CDR3 length equals 14 residues. Written as DNA, the CDR3 is TGTGCCAGCTCACCGGGACAGGGAACTCACGAGCAGTATTTC. This codes for CASSPGQGTHEQYF.

The chain employs TRBV30 and TRBJ2-3; D is undetermined. CDR3 size: 11 residues. Germline V gene lookup returns CDR1 GTSNPN and CDR2 SVGIG (reference sequence). V was clipped by 2 bases and J by 6 bases, with 6 bases between them. The CDR3 sequence: CAWSPLDTQYF. CDR3 DNA: TGTGCCTGGAGTCCTCTGGATACGCAGTATTTT.

The J gene is TRBJ2-5, the V gene TRBV9; 7 positions match TRBD2. With 2 bases clipped from V and 4 bases from J, the junction kept 5 bases outside the gene matches. Germline loops: CDR1 SGDLS, CDR2 YYNGEE. CDR3 size: 14 residues. The CDR3 coding sequence is TGTGCCAGCAGCGTCACCGGGGGGTTAGAGACCCAGTACTTC. Translating it yields CASSVTGGLETQYF.

The chain uses TRBV6-5 and TRBJ2-3; 7 bases align to TRBD2. CDR1 is MNHEY, CDR2 SVGAGI, per germline. Trimming removed 6 bases from V and 0 bases from J; junction bases left unmatched: 3. This CDR3 comprises 14 residues. CDR3 protein: CASRSSGSTDTQYF. In DNA form, the CDR3 reads TGTGCCAGCAGATCTAGCGGAAGCACAGATACGCAGTATTTT.

The rearrangement links TRBV7-9 to TRBJ2-5; the match to TRBD2 covers 7 bases. Trimming took 5 bases from V and 0 from J; bases not matched to a gene: 12. Germline assignment: CDR1 SEHNR and CDR2 FQNEAQ (reference sequence). The CDR3 totals 17 residues. The CDR3 DNA reads as TGTGCCAGCAGCCCCGGGCGGGCTAGCGGTTACCAAGAGACCCAGTACTTC. This gives the protein CASSPGRASGYQETQYF.

The J gene is TRBJ1-5, the V gene TRBV7-2; 9 bases line up with TRBD1. V lost 5 bases, J lost 7 bases, and 6 bases stayed unmatched. The CDR3 is made up of 14 amino acids. Germline-derived CDR1 and CDR2 are SGHTA and FQGNSA. The DNA for the CDR3 is TGTGCCAGCAGCCTCAGGACAGGGGAACAGCCCCAGCATTTT. Translated: CASSLRTGEQPQHF.

This clone was observed a single time. The rearrangement joins TRBV9 to TRBJ2-3; D is possibly TRBD2 (6 bases). CDR1 SGDLS and CDR2 YYNGEE come from the germline V gene. The CDR3 contains 15 residues. The V end lost 1 base, the J end lost 0 bases, and 9 bases lay between the germline ends. The CDR3, as DNA: TGTGCCAGCAGCGTAAGCGGGCGTAGCACAGATACGCAGTATTTT. Its protein is CASSVSGRSTDTQYF.

V and J are TRBV7-8 and TRBJ2-3, with D possibly TRBD2 on 5 matching bases. The CDR3 consists of 14 residues. Per the germline V gene, CDR1 is SGHVS and CDR2 is FQNEAQ. With 5 bases removed from V and 1 base from J, the gap between germline ends came to 10 bases. This CDR3 reads CASSRGRGTDTQYF. CDR3 in DNA: TGTGCCAGCAGCCGAGGGAGAGGCACAGATACGCAGTATTTT.

This chain uses TRBV19 with TRBJ1-3, with D uncertain. V was pared by 1 base and J by 0 bases, with 13 bases between. Germline V gene sequence: CDR1 LNHDA, CDR2 SQIVND (reference sequence). The CDR3 consists of 17 residues. For the CDR3, the DNA is TGTGCCAGTAGTATAGGGCGGAGGCTAACCTCTGGAAACACCATATATTTT. Protein sequence: CASSIGRRLTSGNTIYF.

CDR3: CASRPTGTYEQYF. The CDR3 DNA reads as TGCGCCAGCAGGCCGACAGGGACCTACGAGCAGTACTTC. J is TRBJ2-7 and V is TRBV5-1, with 7 bases matching TRBD1. This CDR3 spans 13 amino acids. V lost 5 bases and J lost 2; bases outside the gene matches: 4. Germline V gene sequence: CDR1 SGHRS, CDR2 YFSETQ.

The chain is built from TRBV5-1 and TRBJ2-5; 7 positions agree with TRBD1. This CDR3 is built from 15 residues. Losses at the gene ends were 1 base for V and 1 base for J; bases not matched to a gene: 4. Germline values: CDR1 SGHRS, CDR2 YFSETQ. CDR3 coding DNA: TGCGCCAGCAGCTTGTCGACAGGGATCCAAGAGACCCAGTACTTC. Amino acids: CASSLSTGIQETQYF.

The V call is TRBV19, the J call TRBJ2-7; 7 bases fit TRBD1. The V gene end was trimmed by 2 bases and the J gene end by 2 bases; junction bases not matched to a gene: 6. Germline V lookup: CDR1 LNHDA, CDR2 SQIVND (reference sequence). The CDR3 has 15 amino acids. CDR3 coding DNA: TGTGCCAGTAGTATATGGGACAGAACCCCCTACGAGCAGTACTTC. Translation gives CASSIWDRTPYEQYF.

The V call is TRBV7-2, the J call TRBJ2-5; no reliable D call. The CDR3 runs 14 residues. Trimming stripped 4 bases from V and 5 bases from J, with 14 bases between. CDR1 and CDR2 from the germline V gene are SGHTA and FQGNSA. The CDR3 protein is CASSSMVGSETQYF. CDR3 DNA: TGTGCCAGCAGCTCGATGGTGGGCTCGGAGACCCAGTACTTC.

The chain combines TRBV6-5 with TRBJ1-2; 7 bases line up with TRBD1. V trimming: 7 bases; J trimming: 4 bases; junction bases outside the gene matches: 6. Looked up from germline, CDR1 is MNHEY and CDR2 is SVGAGI. The CDR3 sequence is 13 residues long. The CDR3 spells CASTRQGGYGYTF. The CDR3 DNA follows: TGTGCCAGCACCCGACAGGGAGGCTATGGCTACACCTTC.

The chain uses TRBV24-1 and TRBJ2-2; no firm D call. Trimming cost V 6 bases and J 3 bases, with 7 bases left between them. Germline CDR1 and CDR2: KGHDR and SFDVKD. The CDR3 has 13 residues. CDR3 region: CATSLSDTGELFF. The CDR3 bases are TGTGCCACCAGTCTTTCCGACACCGGGGAGCTGTTTTTT.

This chain uses TRBV6-1 with TRBJ2-2, with unresolved D. Trimming cost V 2 bases and J 6 bases, with 7 bases left between them. CDR3 length: 13 amino acids. Germline values: CDR1 MNHNS, CDR2 SASEGT. The CDR3 region is CASSESWSGELFF. The DNA of the CDR3 is TGTGCCAGCAGTGAAAGCTGGTCCGGGGAGCTGTTTTTT.

The rearrangement joins TRBV6-5 to TRBJ1-2; 7 bases line up with TRBD1. J was trimmed by 0 bases and V by 6 bases; bases with no gene match: 4. Germline V gene sequence: CDR1 MNHEY, CDR2 SVGAGI. This CDR3 is built from 14 residues. This chain's CDR3 is CASSPGTANYGYTF. In DNA, the CDR3 is TGTGCCAGCAGCCCCGGGACAGCTAACTATGGCTACACCTTC.